The 27 T cell receptor beta chains below were found in one sample sequenced in a study of beta chain features in type 1 diabetes. The entirety of the isolated RNA underwent reverse transcription, so expressed TCRB transcripts were sequenced. Data came from immunoSEQ multiplex PCR; TCRdb stores just in-frame clones and leaves some out. The sample shows about 150,000 clones, 40% to 60% of them seen only once. The sample taken for sequencing was Tregs from blood. Receptors originate from a man younger than 35 in good health.

This clone was seen more than once but under ten times. The chain is built from TRBV4-2 and TRBJ1-2; tentative D call: TRBD1 (5 bases). The CDR3 is made up of 14 amino acids. V lost 4 bases, J lost 3 bases, and 12 bases lay in between. CDR1 and CDR2 from the germline V gene are LGHNA and YNFKEQ. DNA for the CDR3: TGTGCCAGCAGCCCCGCGGGGGTTTACTATGGCTACACCTTC. Protein product: CASSPAGVYYGYTF.

This clone was picked up one time. V is TRBV4-3 and J is TRBJ2-5; 10 bases map to TRBD2. The DNA end is a closer match to TRBJ2-7, so the J assignment may be wrong. The germline CDR1 and CDR2 sequences are LGHNA and YSLEER. CDR3 length: 14 amino acids. The CDR3 region has the DNA TGCGCCAGCAGCCATCCTAGCGGGAGCTACGAGCAGTACTTC. Translated: CASSHPSGSYEQYF.

This chain connects TRBV5-5 to TRBJ2-7; D is perhaps TRBD2 (5 bases). V gave up 1 base and J gave up 6 bases, with 14 bases separating them. Per germline, CDR1 SGHKS and CDR2 YYEKEE (reference sequence). The CDR3 sequence is 14 residues long. This CDR3 reads CASSLTPGNSEQYF. The CDR3 DNA reads TGTGCCAGCAGCTTGACTCCCGGGAATTCCGAGCAGTACTTC.

The rearrangement links TRBV7-3 to TRBJ2-2; TRBD2 matches at 10 bases. Germline CDR1 reads SGHTA; CDR2 reads FQGTGA. CDR3 length: 16 residues. V was pared by 5 bases and J by 6 bases, with 9 bases of the junction left unmatched. Here the CDR3 DNA reads TGTGCCAGCAGCCCCATCCCGACTAGCGGGTCCGGGGAGCTGTTTTTT. It specifies CASSPIPTSGSGELFF.

This clone is a singleton in its sample. This sequence joins TRBV7-8 and TRBJ1-4; 7 bases match TRBD1. Germline trimming cut 1 base from V and 2 bases from J; bases unmatched to any gene: 1. The length of the CDR3 is 15 residues. Germline CDR1 is SGHVS and CDR2 is FQNEAQ. The CDR3 DNA is TGTGCCAGCAGCTTAGTAGGGGGCACTAATGAAAAACTGTTTTTT. This codes for CASSLVGGTNEKLFF.

This clone was seen only once. This chain links TRBV28 with TRBJ2-1; 10 bases are a match to TRBD2. CDR1 and CDR2 (germline): MDHEN, SYDVKM. Trimming removed 5 bases from V and 3 bases from J; junction bases left unmatched: 10. The CDR3 loop spans 17 amino acids. CDR3 in DNA: TGTGCCAGCAGTCCCCAGAAAACTAGCGGGAACTACAATGAGCAGTTCTTC. It codes for CASSPQKTSGNYNEQFF.

This clone was seen a single time. CDR3 DNA: TGTGCCAGCAGTTTTTGGCCCCCGAGGGAGCAGTTCTTC. The encoded protein is CASSFWPPREQFF. The chain carries TRBV27 and TRBJ2-1; D uncertain. V shed 3 bases and J shed 10 bases, with 13 bases lying between them. The germline CDR1 and CDR2 sequences are MNHEY and SMNVEV (reference sequence). The CDR3 has 13 amino acids.

This clone was picked up a small number of times. V usage is TRBV7-8 and J usage is TRBJ1-1; TRBD1 aligns across 9 bases. CDR1 is SGHVS and CDR2 is FQNEAQ in the germline V gene. The CDR3 totals 16 residues. Trimming at V came to 4 bases and at J to 4 bases, leaving 10 bases not matched to a gene. As DNA, the CDR3 is TGTGCCAGCAGCTATACACAGGGACAGGGATCCACTGAAGCTTTCTTT. Encoded protein: CASSYTQGQGSTEAFF.

A word on this clone: This sample also contains other DNA sequences that code for the same CDR3. The chain is built from TRBV19 and TRBJ2-6; D gene uncertain. CDR1 and CDR2 (germline): LNHDA, SQIVND (reference sequence). CDR3 length: 20 amino acids. Deletions cut 3 bases from V and 0 bases from J, with 21 bases between. CDR3 nucleotides: TGTGCCAGTAGTATTTACGTACGGGTCGTCCAACACTCTGGGGCCAACGTCCTGACTTTC. Protein sequence: CASSIYVRVVQHSGANVLTF. Drawing the rest from reference TRBV19 and TRBJ2-6, the complete variable domain is DGGITQSPKYLFRKEGQNVTLSCEQNLNHDAMYWYRQDPGQGLRLIYYSQIVNDFQKGDIAEGYSVSREKKESFPLTVTSAQKNPTAFYLCASSIYVRVVQHSGANVLTFGAGSRLTVL.

This clone was observed a handful of times. The CDR3 sequence: CASSLAGRAETQYF. In DNA form, the CDR3 reads TGTGCCAGCAGCTTGGCCGGGAGAGCAGAGACCCAGTACTTC. This chain links TRBV5-6 with TRBJ2-5, with D tentatively TRBD2 (6 bases). Germline values: CDR1 SGHDT, CDR2 YYEEEE. CDR3 length equals 14 residues. V lost 0 bases to trimming and J lost 4 bases, with 10 bases between them.

The gene calls are TRBV7-2 and TRBJ2-3, with 7 nucleotides matching TRBD2. Germline V CDR1 and CDR2: SGHTA, FQGNSA. Trimming took 3 bases from V and 0 from J; bases not matched to a gene: 15. This CDR3 is built from 19 residues. The CDR3 here is CASSLLAGPARGSTDTQYF. The CDR3 DNA sequence: TGTGCCAGCAGCTTGTTAGCGGGTCCCGCACGAGGTAGCACAGATACGCAGTATTTT. The full variable domain, with the rest looked up from reference TRBV7-2 and TRBJ2-3, is GAGVSQSPSNKVTEKGKDVELRCDPISGHTALYWYRQSLGQGLEFLIYFQGNSAPDKSGLPSDRFSAERTGGSVSTLTIQRTQQEDSAVYLCASSLLAGPARGSTDTQYFGPGTRLTVL.

The chain is built from TRBV2 and TRBJ1-1, with 9 bases aligning to TRBD1. Germline CDR1 SNHLY, CDR2 FYNNEI. After removal of 7 bases from V and 6 bases from J, the junction contained 6 bases not matched to a gene. The CDR3 extends over 13 amino acids. The CDR3 region is CASTPDRGAEAFF. The CDR3 nucleotides are TGTGCCAGCACCCCGGACAGGGGCGCTGAAGCTTTCTTT. Drawing the rest from reference TRBV2 and TRBJ1-1, the complete variable domain is EPEVTQTPSHQVTQMGQEVILRCVPISNHLYFYWYRQILGQKVEFLVSFYNNEISEKSEIFDDQFSVERPDGSNFTLKIRSTKLEDSAMYFCASTPDRGAEAFFGQGTRLTVV.

The chain employs TRBV28 and TRBJ2-3, with 13 bases lining up with TRBD2. This CDR3 spans 15 amino acids. CDR1 is MDHEN and CDR2 is SYDVKM in the germline V gene. The J segment lost 5 bases and the V segment lost 9 bases, leaving 8 bases of the junction unmatched. The CDR3 coding sequence is TGTGCCAGTAACGGACTAGCGGGAGTTCTAGATACGCAGTATTTT. Translation gives CASNGLAGVLDTQYF. Full variable domain (outside the CDR3, taken from reference TRBV28 and TRBJ2-3): DVKVTQSSRYLVKRTGEKVFLECVQDMDHENMFWYRQDPGLGLRLIYFSYDVKMKEKGDIPEGYSVSREKKERFSLILESASTNQTSMYLCASNGLAGVLDTQYFGPGTRLTVL.

This chain joins TRBV2 and TRBJ1-4, with 9 bases that match TRBD1. Germline V gene sequence: CDR1 SNHLY, CDR2 FYNNEI. The CDR3 is 14 residues long. The J segment lost 8 bases and the V segment lost 2 bases, leaving 3 bases of the junction unmatched. DNA of the CDR3: TGTGCCAGCAGTGAAAGGGGGACAGGGGAAAAACTGTTTTTT. Translation gives CASSERGTGEKLFF.

The genes are TRBV18 and TRBJ2-7, with unresolved D. Per germline, CDR1 KGHSH and CDR2 LQKENI. This CDR3 spans 16 amino acids. The V and J ends lost 3 bases and 4 bases respectively, with 19 bases between them. The CDR3 region is CASSPSTPAPAYEQYF. For the CDR3, the DNA is TGTGCCAGCTCACCCAGCACGCCAGCGCCGGCATACGAGCAGTACTTC.

The chain has TRBV6-5 and TRBJ2-3; 12 bases line up with TRBD2. V was clipped by 8 bases and J by 2 bases; unmatched bases: 5. The CDR3 sequence is 15 residues long. Looked up from germline, CDR1 is MNHEY and CDR2 is SVGAGI. CDR3: CASARLAGVTDTQYF. The CDR3 nucleotides read TGTGCCAGCGCCCGACTAGCGGGAGTCACAGATACGCAGTATTTT.

The V gene is TRBV4-3, the J gene TRBJ1-4; D is ambiguous. This CDR3 has 11 residues. V was pared by 4 bases and J by 5 bases, with 2 bases between. Germline CDR1 and CDR2: LGHNA and YSLEER. Here the CDR3 DNA reads TGCGCCAGCAGCCTAAATGAAAAACTGTTTTTT. Its protein product is CASSLNEKLFF.

The chain combines TRBV7-2 with TRBJ2-7; tentative D call: TRBD2 (7 bases). Trimming removed 1 base from V and 5 bases from J, with 15 bases in between. The CDR3 consists of 15 residues. The germline V gene has CDR1 SGHTA and CDR2 FQGNSA. The CDR3 loop is CASSLGGRGFDEQYF. The DNA of the CDR3 is TGTGCCAGCAGCTTAGGGGGGCGGGGGTTCGACGAGCAGTACTTC.

This clone was seen a few times. The chain has TRBV6-5 and TRBJ1-2, with 10 bases aligning to TRBD1. The CDR3 is 15 amino acids. Trimming cost V 5 bases and J 2 bases; bases outside gene matches: 5. From germline, CDR1 is MNHEY and CDR2 SVGAGI. As DNA, the CDR3 is TGTGCCAGCAGTCCCCAGGGACAGGGGAACTATGGCTACACCTTC. The encoded protein is CASSPQGQGNYGYTF.

This clone occurred a few times. The chain recombines TRBV7-9 with TRBJ2-5; 8 positions agree with TRBD2. Germline CDR1 reads SEHNR; CDR2 reads FQNEAQ (reference sequence). After removal of 5 bases from V and 2 bases from J, the junction contained 10 bases not matched to a gene. CDR3 size: 16 residues. In DNA, the CDR3 is TGTGCCAGCAGCCGGTGGGTCCAGCGGGAGCAAGAGACCCAGTACTTC. Its protein is CASSRWVQREQETQYF.

This chain joins TRBV25-1 and TRBJ2-1; maybe TRBD2 (6 bases). The CDR3 contains 12 residues. Germline V lookup: CDR1 MGHDK, CDR2 SYGVNS. V lost 6 bases to trimming and J lost 9 bases, with 12 bases between them. CDR3: CASRNQGGEQFF. The CDR3 nucleotides are TGTGCCAGCAGGAACCAGGGAGGTGAGCAGTTCTTC. The full variable domain, with the rest looked up from reference TRBV25-1 and TRBJ2-1, is EADIYQTPRYLVIGTGKKITLECSQTMGHDKMYWYQQDPGMELHLIHYSYGVNSTEKGDLSSESTVSRIRTEHFPLTLESARPSHTSQYLCASRNQGGEQFFGPGTRLTVL.

This clone has only a few counts. The V call is TRBV28, the J call TRBJ1-3; D ambiguous. V was shortened by 3 bases and J by 3 bases, with 12 bases between the two germline ends. The CDR3 loop spans 15 amino acids. CDR1 and CDR2 from the germline V gene are MDHEN and SYDVKM. The CDR3 DNA follows: TGTGCCAGCAGTTTGCGTTGGTATGGTGGAAACACCATATATTTT. Translated, it gives CASSLRWYGGNTIYF. Supplemented by reference TRBV28 and TRBJ1-3, the full variable domain reads DVKVTQSSRYLVKRTGEKVFLECVQDMDHENMFWYRQDPGLGLRLIYFSYDVKMKEKGDIPEGYSVSREKKERFSLILESASTNQTSMYLCASSLRWYGGNTIYFGEGSWLTVV.

This chain connects TRBV4-3 to TRBJ2-5, with 7 bases identical to TRBD1. Looked up from germline, CDR1 is LGHNA and CDR2 is YSLEER. J lost 4 bases, V lost 5 bases, and 7 bases had no gene match. The CDR3 is made up of 14 amino acids. In DNA form, the CDR3 reads TGCGCCAGCAGCAGACAGGGACGGGGAGAGACCCAGTACTTC. As protein: CASSRQGRGETQYF.

The gene calls are TRBV2 and TRBJ1-4; D gene ambiguous. The CDR3 contains 12 residues. CDR1 is SNHLY and CDR2 is FYNNEI in the germline V gene. Trimming removed 6 bases from V and 5 bases from J, with 7 bases in between. Written as DNA, the CDR3 is TGTGCCAGCAGCTTCTTCAATGAAAAACTGTTTTTT. As protein: CASSFFNEKLFF.

This chain uses TRBV4-3 with TRBJ2-1; tentative D call: TRBD1 (5 bases). CDR1 is LGHNA and CDR2 is YSLEER in the germline V gene. V was pared by 4 bases and J by 4 bases, with 14 bases between. CDR3 length: 15 amino acids. The CDR3 bases are TGCGCCAGCAGCCCTTTGGGGCCCCTTTACAATGAGCAGTTCTTC. This gives the protein CASSPLGPLYNEQFF.

The J gene is TRBJ1-2, the V gene TRBV6-6; 10 bases are shared with TRBD1. The CDR3 covers 14 residues. Trimming took 2 bases from V and 3 from J; bases not matched to a gene: 0. Germline-derived CDR1 and CDR2 are MNHNY and SVGAGI (reference sequence). As DNA, the CDR3 is TGTGCCAGCAGTTACGGACAGGGGGACTATGGCTACACCTTC. This sequence encodes CASSYGQGDYGYTF.

The rearrangement joins TRBV19 to TRBJ1-5; a weak D match, TRBD1 (5 bases). From germline, CDR1 is LNHDA and CDR2 SQIVND (reference sequence). The CDR3 is 14 residues long. The V gene lost 5 bases and the J gene lost 2 bases, with 10 bases spanning the gap. The DNA of the CDR3 is TGTGCCAGTAGTCTCGTAGGGGGCAATCAGCCCCAGCATTTT. It specifies CASSLVGGNQPQHF.